This T cell receptor beta chain stems from a study of Tregs in tolerant kidney transplant recipients. Study-level results: Findings come from small patient numbers and require larger validation. The most relevant donor-specific Treg TCRbeta repertoire apparently came from expansion with activated donor B cells.

Unstimulated Tregs (CD4+CD25+CD127-) and CD4+CD25- non-Tregs were sorted from PBMCs. Profiled with immunoSEQ multiplex PCR; TCRdb holds only in-frame clones, not every one. The repertoire holds around 61,000 clones, over 70% seen once, with about 5% in the top ten. About this clone itself: Its specificity is unknown.

This CDR3 spans 17 amino acids. V dropped 5 bases and J dropped 4 bases, with 26 bases sitting between them. CDR1 is SQVTM, CDR2 ANQGSEA, per germline. V is TRBV29-1 and J is TRBJ2-5; D is perhaps TRBD1 (6 bases). Material: CD4+ T cells from blood. The receptor comes from a human donor in good health. The CDR3 bases are TGCAGCGTTCTCCTGGGGACAATTTTTAACCAGGCAGAGACCCAGTACTTC. It specifies CSVLLGTIFNQAETQYF.